The 6 T cell receptor beta chains below were found in one sample sequenced in a study of identical twins. TCRdb independently ran MiXCR on the 5' RACE reads; one entry per CDR3 protein. The data show fewer than 250,000 distinct CDR3 sequences, around 10% seen once. Input material: memory (CD45RO+) T cells sorted from blood. The receptor set was obtained from a young woman in good health.

This sequence joins TRBV7-2 and TRBJ2-1; D is unclear. V was cut by 6 bases and J by 5 bases, with 11 bases left in between. The V gene's germline CDR1 is SGHTA and CDR2 FQGNSA. The CDR3 sequence is 13 residues long. In DNA, the CDR3 is TGTGCCAGCAGACAAGGAGTCCACAATGAGCAGTTCTTC. Translated: CASRQGVHNEQFF.

The genes are TRBV5-5 and TRBJ1-1; tentative D call: TRBD1 (5 bases). V lost 6 bases and J 1 base, leaving 10 bases between the germline ends. From germline, CDR1 is SGHKS and CDR2 YYEKEE (reference sequence). This CDR3 is built from 13 residues. The CDR3 nucleotides read TGTGCCAGCACCGCGAGGGGGAACACTGAAGCTTTCTTT. This codes for CASTARGNTEAFF.

This chain joins TRBV5-4 and TRBJ2-1, with D unclear. Trimming left V 1 base short and J 10 bases short, with 12 bases between. This CDR3 spans 13 amino acids. Germline V gene data show CDR1 as SGHNT and CDR2 as YYREEE (reference sequence). CDR3 sequence: CASSLQAIGEQFF. For the CDR3, the DNA is TGTGCCAGCAGCTTGCAGGCGATCGGCGAGCAGTTCTTC.

This clonotype was counted between two and nine times. CDR3 amino acids: CASSFRTTNYGYTF. CDR3 sequence (DNA): TGCGCCAGCAGCTTTAGGACCACTAACTATGGCTACACCTTC. The chain employs TRBV5-1 and TRBJ1-2; D not certain. The CDR3 totals 14 residues. V shed 2 bases and J shed 0 bases, with 8 bases lying between them. Germline V gene lookup returns CDR1 SGHRS and CDR2 YFSETQ.

J is TRBJ2-3 and V is TRBV4-1, with a possible D match to TRBD2 (6 bases). CDR1 MGHRA and CDR2 YSYEKL come from the germline V gene. This CDR3 is 16 amino acids long. V lost 3 bases to trimming and J lost 0 bases, with 13 bases between them. This chain's CDR3 is CASSHGAGTSTDTQYF. The CDR3 region has the DNA TGCGCCAGCAGCCATGGGGCGGGAACTAGCACAGATACGCAGTATTTT.

This clonotype was seen a few times. J is TRBJ2-3 and V is TRBV6-5; 9 bases agree with TRBD2. CDR1 is MNHEY, CDR2 SVGAGI, per germline. The junction had 5 bases not matched to a gene; V was cut back by 4 bases and J by 0 bases. This CDR3 has 16 residues. As DNA, the CDR3 is TGTGCCAGCAGTTCCCCTAGCGGGGTAAGCACAGATACGCAGTATTTT. This encodes CASSSPSGVSTDTQYF.